These 29 T cell receptor beta chains share one sample of origin, sequenced in a study of blood T cells in healthy people across ages (dated by TCRdb to between 2014 and 2017). The library was built by means of 5' RACE. Instrument used: Illumina HiSeq 2500. A second about 6 to 11 cycle PCR used a sample-barcoded 5' primer and a J-beta primer mix. In TCRdb, the public reads were trimmed at Q25 with fastp and aligned with MiXCR, with productive beta chains retained. All rows with the same CDR3 protein become a single entry with the most common DNA and genes. The sample table holds hundreds of thousands of distinct CDR3 sequences, of which less than 80% were seen once. 28% of the sample is held by the ten biggest clonotypes. Input material: blood. These receptor sequences come from a man aged 30 to 39 in good health.

The rearrangement joins TRBV5-1 to TRBJ2-1; 9 positions match TRBD1. The CDR3 loop spans 15 amino acids. The V segment lost 4 bases and the J segment 3 bases; nucleotides outside the gene matches: 5. Germline-derived CDR1 and CDR2 are SGHRS and YFSETQ. DNA for the CDR3: TGCGCCAGCAGCCCGTGGACAGGGGACTACAATGAGCAGTTCTTC. Protein sequence: CASSPWTGDYNEQFF.

The V gene is TRBV28, the J gene TRBJ1-2, with a tentative D call TRBD1 (5 bases). Trimming took off 8 bases at V and 0 bases at J, with 10 bases between the two ends. The length of the CDR3 is 13 residues. Germline V gene sequence: CDR1 MDHEN, CDR2 SYDVKM. In DNA, the CDR3 is TGTGCCAGCCACTCGACAGCTAACTATGGCTACACCTTC. Amino acid sequence: CASHSTANYGYTF.

The chain employs TRBV20-1 and TRBJ2-7; possibly TRBD1 for D (6 bases). V dropped 1 base and J dropped 0 bases, with 16 bases sitting between them. The CDR3 length is 16 residues. The germline V gene encodes CDR1 DFQATT and CDR2 SNEGSKA (reference sequence). CDR3 region: CSARATAGDHSYEQYF. The CDR3 region has the DNA TGCAGTGCTAGAGCTACCGCAGGGGACCACTCCTACGAGCAGTACTTC.

The V and J genes are TRBV4-3 and TRBJ1-2; D unresolved. Trimming shortened V by 3 bases and J by 4 bases, and 9 bases separated the two germline ends. The CDR3 covers 13 residues. The germline V gene has CDR1 LGHNA and CDR2 YSLEER. The CDR3 DNA reads TGCGCCAGCAGCCAGGAGACAACCTATGGCTACACCTTC. Protein product: CASSQETTYGYTF.

The chain is built from TRBV4-3 and TRBJ1-2; the D is unclear. The CDR3 consists of 13 residues. The germline gives CDR1 LGHNA, CDR2 YSLEER. The V and J ends lost 0 bases and 5 bases respectively, with 7 bases between them. CDR3 residues: CASSQDPGYGYTF. The CDR3 nucleotides are TGCGCCAGCAGCCAAGATCCCGGGTATGGCTACACCTTC.

The chain uses TRBV7-9 and TRBJ2-1, with 8 bases aligning to TRBD2. Per germline, CDR1 SEHNR and CDR2 FQNEAQ (reference sequence). V was clipped by 6 bases and J by 7 bases; unmatched bases: 5. This CDR3 has 13 amino acids. CDR3 protein: CASSAAGENEQFF. In nucleotides, the CDR3 is TGTGCCAGCAGTGCAGCGGGAGAGAATGAGCAGTTCTTC.

This clonotype has at least ten counts. The chain couples TRBV11-1 to TRBJ2-3, with D possibly TRBD2 on 6 matching bases. V was pared by 1 base and J by 0 bases, with 8 bases between. Per germline, CDR1 SGHAT and CDR2 FQDESV (reference sequence). CDR3 length: 15 residues. CDR3 amino acids: CASSLGAGSTDTQYF. In DNA form, the CDR3 reads TGTGCCAGCAGCTTAGGGGCGGGGAGCACAGATACGCAGTATTTT.

The rearrangement joins TRBV11-3 to TRBJ2-7; perhaps TRBD1 as D (6 bases). V was pared by 5 bases and J by 5 bases, with 19 bases between. The CDR3 has 15 residues. Germline loops: CDR1 SGHNT, CDR2 YENEEA. The CDR3 region is CASSRRTAGFHEQYF. CDR3 nucleotide sequence: TGTGCCAGCAGCCGACGGACAGCCGGATTCCACGAGCAGTACTTC.

This clonotype is a singleton in its sample. This chain connects TRBV3-1 to TRBJ2-7; TRBD1 matches 7 bases. Germline CDR1 LGHDT, CDR2 YNNKEL (reference sequence). After removal of 1 base from V and 1 base from J, the junction contained 10 bases not matched to a gene. This CDR3 is 17 amino acids long. The CDR3 reads CASSQVNRRQGSYEQYF. CDR3 in DNA: TGTGCCAGCAGCCAAGTGAACCGAAGACAGGGATCCTACGAGCAGTACTTC.

The chain combines TRBV7-2 with TRBJ2-7; 10 positions match TRBD1. Germline CDR1 SGHTA, CDR2 FQGNSA. The V segment lost 2 bases and the J segment 4 bases; nucleotides outside the gene matches: 8. This CDR3 is 16 amino acids long. The DNA of the CDR3 is TGTGCCAGCAGCTTAACCCATAGACAGGGGGCTTACGAGCAGTACTTC. Protein: CASSLTHRQGAYEQYF.

The gene calls are TRBV4-3 and TRBJ1-1; no definite D call. Germline CDR1 reads LGHNA; CDR2 reads YSLEER. The CDR3 loop spans 13 amino acids. Deletions cut 0 bases from V and 4 bases from J, with 6 bases between. DNA for the CDR3: TGCGCCAGCAGCCAAGACGGACTCACTGAAGCTTTCTTT. It codes for CASSQDGLTEAFF.

This clonotype was observed a single time. The chain couples TRBV5-1 to TRBJ2-7, with TRBD2 matching 10 bases. Germline assignment: CDR1 SGHRS and CDR2 YFSETQ. This CDR3 contains 17 residues. With V trimmed by 5 bases and J by 5 bases, 16 bases remained unmatched. CDR3 nucleotides: TGCGCCAGCAGAAGGGGCCTAGCGGGGGCCTCCGGGAACGAGCAGTACTTC. Its protein is CASRRGLAGASGNEQYF.

Only a few counts were recorded for this clonotype. The V gene is TRBV12-3 or TRBV12-4, the J gene TRBJ2-1; 7 bases map to TRBD1. V shed 4 bases, J shed 5 bases, and the junction held 2 bases outside the gene matches. CDR3 length equals 13 residues. The CDR3 bases are TGTGCCAGCAGTTACGACAGGGACAATGAGCAGTTCTTC. It encodes CASSYDRDNEQFF.

This clonotype was observed a handful of times. DNA of the CDR3: TGTGCCAGCAGTTTTTCAGCGGGCCTCACAGAGACCCAGTACTTC. It encodes CASSFSAGLTETQYF. The rearrangement uses TRBV28 and TRBJ2-5, with a tentative D call TRBD2 (6 bases). Trimming pared 3 bases from V and 4 bases from J, leaving 15 bases between. The CDR3 length is 15 residues. The V gene's germline CDR1 is MDHEN and CDR2 SYDVKM.

Only a few counts were recorded for this clonotype. The V call is TRBV6-5, the J call TRBJ2-5; D perhaps matches TRBD1 (7 bases). Germline values: CDR1 MNHEY, CDR2 SVGAGI. This CDR3 has 15 amino acids. The ends were cut back, 4 bases at V and 2 bases at J, with 14 bases in the middle. The CDR3 bases are TGTGCCAGCAGTTCGGAGGGGGCGGGGCAAGAGACCCAGTACTTC. Its translation is CASSSEGAGQETQYF.

This clonotype has a handful of counts. The rearrangement joins TRBV11-1 to TRBJ2-1, with TRBD2 identical over 12 bases. The V gene's germline CDR1 is SGHAT and CDR2 FQDESV (reference sequence). The CDR3 contains 17 residues. V lost 4 bases, J lost 3 bases, and 7 bases stayed unmatched. The CDR3 DNA is TGTGCCAGCAGCTCCAAGCTACTAGCGGGGGGCTACAATGAGCAGTTCTTC. The encoded protein is CASSSKLLAGGYNEQFF.

The J gene is TRBJ2-3, the V gene TRBV9, with D possibly matching TRBD1 (6 bases). Germline V gene data show CDR1 as SGDLS and CDR2 as YYNGEE. This CDR3 is 16 amino acids long. The V end was cut by 4 bases, the J end by 1 base, with 16 bases between. CDR3 sequence (DNA): TGTGCCAGCAGCCCCTGGGGACAACCCCGCACAGATACGCAGTATTTT. Protein product: CASSPWGQPRTDTQYF.

The J gene is TRBJ1-6, the V gene TRBV5-1; no clear D gene. The V and J ends lost 4 bases and 10 bases respectively, with 18 bases between them. Per germline, CDR1 SGHRS and CDR2 YFSETQ. The CDR3 loop spans 15 amino acids. This chain's CDR3 is CASSTEGRQGSPLHF. The CDR3 nucleotides are TGCGCCAGCAGCACGGAGGGCCGGCAAGGGTCACCCCTCCACTTT.

The rearrangement links TRBV29-1 to TRBJ2-1; possible D gene TRBD2, 6 bases. This CDR3 has 12 residues. Looked up from germline, CDR1 is SQVTM and CDR2 is ANQGSEA. Trimming shortened V by 4 bases and J by 10 bases, and 14 bases separated the two germline ends. CDR3 in amino acids: CSVGVWGEEQFF. The CDR3 region has the DNA TGCAGCGTTGGGGTATGGGGGGAAGAGCAGTTCTTC.

The chain carries TRBV18 and TRBJ2-3; 10 bases agree with TRBD2. The germline V gene has CDR1 KGHSH and CDR2 LQKENI. V was clipped by 6 bases and J by 4 bases; unmatched bases: 7. The CDR3 sequence is 15 residues long. In nucleotides, the CDR3 is TGTGCCAGCTCCCCGGGACTAGCGTACCCAGATACGCAGTATTTT. It encodes CASSPGLAYPDTQYF.

V and J are TRBV6-2 or TRBV6-3 and TRBJ2-1, with D possibly matching TRBD2 (5 bases). The CDR3 covers 16 residues. V was clipped by 7 bases and J by 3 bases, with 19 bases between them. Germline CDR1 reads MNHEY; CDR2 reads SVGEGT. The CDR3 loop reads CASTITGLRGYNEQFF. In DNA, the CDR3 is TGTGCCAGCACCATAACGGGGTTGAGAGGCTACAATGAGCAGTTCTTC.

The gene calls are TRBV21-1 and TRBJ2-3; TRBD2, the table's D call, was not compared with the DNA. TRBV21-1 is reported as a pseudogene. This CDR3 is 13 amino acids long. The CDR3 nucleotides read TGTGCCAGCACCGGCGAGGCGGGGGATACGCAGTATTTT. Translating it yields CASTGEAGDTQYF.

The V gene is TRBV29-1, the J gene TRBJ1-2; D call uncertain. V lost 1 base to trimming and J lost 2 bases, with 8 bases between them. From germline, CDR1 is SQVTM and CDR2 ANQGSEA. The CDR3 consists of 13 residues. Here the CDR3 DNA reads TGCAGCGTTGAAGTTAAAATGAACTATGGCTACACCTTC. Its translation: CSVEVKMNYGYTF.

The rearrangement links TRBV4-3 to TRBJ2-4, with D unclear. The DNA matches TRBJ2-7 better at its end, which makes the J call doubtful. Germline-derived CDR1 and CDR2 are LGHNA and YSLEER. This CDR3 has 13 amino acids. CDR3 sequence: CASSQDHGYEQYF. CDR3 sequence (DNA): TGCGCCAGCAGCCAAGATCATGGCTACGAGCAGTACTTC.

Turning to this clonotype: A much larger clone is a single base away; this may be a read error. This chain connects TRBV7-2 to TRBJ1-1; D remains ambiguous. Per germline, CDR1 SGHTA and CDR2 FQGNSA. V lost 5 bases and J lost 0, with 7 bases in between. CDR3 length: 13 residues. The DNA of the CDR3 is TGTGCCAGCAGCCCCCCCATGAACACTGAAGCTTTCTTT. Protein sequence: CASSPPMNTEAFF.

This clonotype was recorded only once. The rearrangement links TRBV29-1 to TRBJ1-2, with TRBD1 matching over 8 bases. Losses at the gene ends were 7 bases for V and 2 bases for J; bases not matched to a gene: 6. The CDR3 spans 13 residues. CDR1 and CDR2 from the germline V gene are SQVTM and ANQGSEA. The CDR3 DNA is TGCAGCGAATGGACAGGGCCGAACTATGGCTACACCTTC. It yields the protein CSEWTGPNYGYTF. Full variable domain (remainder filled in from reference TRBV29-1 and TRBJ1-2): SAVISQKPSRDICQRGTSLTIQCQVDSQVTMMFWYRQQPGQSLTLIATANQGSEATYESGFVIDKFPISRPNLTFSTLTVSNMSPEDSSIYLCSEWTGPNYGYTFGSGTRLTVV.

This clonotype was seen only a few times. The CDR3 DNA reads TGCAGCGTTCCTCGGGGAGGTGGTGCCTACAATGAGCAGTTCTTC. Its translation is CSVPRGGGAYNEQFF. This chain links TRBV29-1 with TRBJ2-1; possibly TRBD2 for D (6 bases). The CDR3 has 15 amino acids. Germline CDR1 is SQVTM and CDR2 is ANQGSEA. Trimming stripped 5 bases from V and 2 bases from J, with 16 bases between.

The chain has TRBV5-1 and TRBJ2-1, with D possibly being TRBD2 (6 bases). Trimming took off 4 bases at V and 2 bases at J, with 16 bases between the two ends. Germline assignment: CDR1 SGHRS and CDR2 YFSETQ. The CDR3 is made up of 16 amino acids. This CDR3 reads CASSQLEGSPYNEQFF. In nucleotides, the CDR3 is TGCGCCAGCAGCCAACTGGAGGGAAGTCCCTACAATGAGCAGTTCTTC. The full variable domain, rest sourced from reference TRBV5-1 and TRBJ2-1, is KAGVTQTPRYLIKTRGQQVTLSCSPISGHRSVSWYQQTPGQGLQFLFEYFSETQRNKGNFPGRFSGRQFSNSRSEMNVSTLELGDSALYLCASSQLEGSPYNEQFFGPGTRLTVL.

The genes are TRBV20-1 and TRBJ2-5, with 9 bases matching TRBD2. V lost 5 bases, J lost 3 bases, and 13 bases stayed unmatched. In germline, CDR1 is DFQATT, CDR2 SNEGSKA (reference sequence). The CDR3 spans 16 residues. The chain's CDR3 is CSAPRGSSGVEETQYF. For the CDR3, the DNA is TGCAGTGCTCCTCGGGGATCTAGCGGGGTGGAAGAGACCCAGTACTTC.